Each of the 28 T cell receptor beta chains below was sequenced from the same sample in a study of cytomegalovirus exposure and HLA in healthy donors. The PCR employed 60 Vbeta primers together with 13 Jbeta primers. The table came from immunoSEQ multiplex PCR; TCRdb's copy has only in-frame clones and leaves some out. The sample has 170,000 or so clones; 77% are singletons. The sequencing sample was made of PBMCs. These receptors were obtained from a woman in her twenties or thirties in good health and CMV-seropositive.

CDR3 protein: CSARQGVTDTQYF. The CDR3 bases are TGCAGCGCCAGACAGGGGGTGACAGATACGCAGTATTTT. V gene TRBV29-1 combines with J gene TRBJ2-3; TRBD1 matches 9 bases. The V and J ends lost 7 bases and 3 bases, in that order; junction bases with no gene match: 5. CDR3 length: 13 amino acids. Germline V lookup: CDR1 SQVTM, CDR2 ANQGSEA.

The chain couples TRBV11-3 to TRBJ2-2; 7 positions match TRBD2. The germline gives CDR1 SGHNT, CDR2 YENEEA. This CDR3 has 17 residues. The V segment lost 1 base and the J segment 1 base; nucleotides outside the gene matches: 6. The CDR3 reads CASSLGDYRGNTGELFF. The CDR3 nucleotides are TGTGCCAGCAGCTTAGGGGACTACCGGGGGAACACCGGGGAGCTGTTTTTT.

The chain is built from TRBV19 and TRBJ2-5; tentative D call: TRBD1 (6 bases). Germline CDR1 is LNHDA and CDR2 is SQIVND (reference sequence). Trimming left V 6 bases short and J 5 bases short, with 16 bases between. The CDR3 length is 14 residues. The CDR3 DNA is TGTGCCAGTAGCTACAGGGTTTCCAAGGAGACCCAGTACTTC. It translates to CASSYRVSKETQYF.

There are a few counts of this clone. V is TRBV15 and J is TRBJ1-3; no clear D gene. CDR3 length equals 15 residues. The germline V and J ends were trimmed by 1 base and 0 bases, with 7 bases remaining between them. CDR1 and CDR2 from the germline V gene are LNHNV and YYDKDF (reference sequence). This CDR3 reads CATSRGAVSGNTIYF. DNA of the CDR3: TGTGCCACCAGCAGAGGGGCAGTCTCTGGAAACACCATATATTTT.

The CDR3 DNA follows: TGTGCCAGCAGTTACTCGGAGCGGGGAGGGTACGAGCAGTACTTC. This encodes CASSYSERGGYEQYF. The genes are TRBV6-5 and TRBJ2-7; 7 bases map to TRBD2. The CDR3 loop spans 15 amino acids. Per germline, CDR1 MNHEY and CDR2 SVGAGI. The J segment lost 4 bases and the V segment lost 0 bases, leaving 6 bases of the junction unmatched.

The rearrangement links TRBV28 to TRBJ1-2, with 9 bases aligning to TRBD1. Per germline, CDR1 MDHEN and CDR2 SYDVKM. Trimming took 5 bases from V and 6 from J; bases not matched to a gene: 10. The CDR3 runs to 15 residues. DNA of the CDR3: TGTGCCAGCAGTCCGATTACAGGGGGCGGGAATGGCTACACCTTC. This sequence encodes CASSPITGGGNGYTF.

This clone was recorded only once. The CDR3 here is CASRPPGGSGNTIYF. For the CDR3, the DNA is TGCGCCAGCAGACCACCAGGGGGATCTGGAAACACCATATATTTT. The V gene is TRBV5-1, the J gene TRBJ1-3, with 7 nucleotides matching TRBD1. CDR1 is SGHRS and CDR2 is YFSETQ in the germline V gene. This CDR3 spans 15 amino acids. Trimming took 5 bases from V and 1 from J; bases not matched to a gene: 6.

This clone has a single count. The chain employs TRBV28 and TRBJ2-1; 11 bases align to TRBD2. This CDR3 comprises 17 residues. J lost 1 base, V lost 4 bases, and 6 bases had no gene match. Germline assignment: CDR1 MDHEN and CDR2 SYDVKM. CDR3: CASSSGGLAASYNEQFF. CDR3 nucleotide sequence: TGTGCCAGCAGTTCGGGGGGACTAGCGGCTTCCTACAATGAGCAGTTCTTC.

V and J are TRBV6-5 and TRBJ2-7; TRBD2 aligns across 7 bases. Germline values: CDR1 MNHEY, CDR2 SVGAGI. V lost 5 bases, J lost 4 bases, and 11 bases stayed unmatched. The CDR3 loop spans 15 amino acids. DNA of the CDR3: TGTGCCAGCAGTGCCCCGGGAAGCGGGAAATACGAGCAGTACTTC. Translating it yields CASSAPGSGKYEQYF.

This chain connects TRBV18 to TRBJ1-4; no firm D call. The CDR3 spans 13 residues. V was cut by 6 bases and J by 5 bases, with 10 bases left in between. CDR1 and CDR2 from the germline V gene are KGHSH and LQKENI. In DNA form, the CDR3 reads TGTGCCAGCTCCGTTCGTAGAAATGAAAAACTGTTTTTT. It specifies CASSVRRNEKLFF.

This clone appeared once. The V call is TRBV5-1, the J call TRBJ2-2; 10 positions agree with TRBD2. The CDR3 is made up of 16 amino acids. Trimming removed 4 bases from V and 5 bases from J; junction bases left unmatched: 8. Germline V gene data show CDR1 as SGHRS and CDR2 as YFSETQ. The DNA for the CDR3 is TGCGCCAGCAGCAAAACCGGGACTAGCGATACCGGGGAGCTGTTTTTT. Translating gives CASSKTGTSDTGELFF.

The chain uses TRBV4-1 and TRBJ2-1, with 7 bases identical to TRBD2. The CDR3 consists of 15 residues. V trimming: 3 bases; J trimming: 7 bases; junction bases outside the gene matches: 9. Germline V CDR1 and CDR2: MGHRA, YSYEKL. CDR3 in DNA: TGCGCCAGCAGCCAGGGGGGGGACTGGCAAAATGAGCAGTTCTTC. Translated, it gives CASSQGGDWQNEQFF.

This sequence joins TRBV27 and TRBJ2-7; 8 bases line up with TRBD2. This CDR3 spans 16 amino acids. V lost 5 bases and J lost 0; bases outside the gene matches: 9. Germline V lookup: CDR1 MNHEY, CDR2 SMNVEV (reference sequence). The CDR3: CASSPSAGEDSYEQYF. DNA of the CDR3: TGTGCCAGCAGTCCCTCAGCGGGAGAGGACTCCTACGAGCAGTACTTC.

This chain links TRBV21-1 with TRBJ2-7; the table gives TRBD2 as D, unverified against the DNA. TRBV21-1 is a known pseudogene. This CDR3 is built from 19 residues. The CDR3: CASSKLKKSTSGRNDEQYF. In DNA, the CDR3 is TGTGCCAGCAGCAAGCTAAAAAAGTCTACTAGCGGGAGAAACGACGAGCAGTACTTC.

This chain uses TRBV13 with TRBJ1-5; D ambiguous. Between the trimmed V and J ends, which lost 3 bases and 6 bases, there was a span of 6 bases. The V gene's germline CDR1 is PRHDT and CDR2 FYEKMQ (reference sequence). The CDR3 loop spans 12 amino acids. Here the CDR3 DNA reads TGTGCCAGCAGCTTTTTCGGTCAGCCCCAGCATTTT. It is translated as CASSFFGQPQHF.

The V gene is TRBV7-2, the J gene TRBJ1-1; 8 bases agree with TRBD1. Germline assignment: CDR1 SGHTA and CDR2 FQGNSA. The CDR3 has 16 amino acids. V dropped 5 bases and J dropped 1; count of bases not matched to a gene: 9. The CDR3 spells CASSHRRTGTNTEAFF. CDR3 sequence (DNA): TGTGCCAGCAGCCACCGAAGGACAGGGACGAACACTGAAGCTTTCTTT.

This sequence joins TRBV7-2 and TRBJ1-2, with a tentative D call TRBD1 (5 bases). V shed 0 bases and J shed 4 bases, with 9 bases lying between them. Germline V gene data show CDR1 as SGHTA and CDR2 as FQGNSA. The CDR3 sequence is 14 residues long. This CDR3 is CASSLAGGSYGYTF. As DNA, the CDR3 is TGTGCCAGCAGCTTAGCGGGGGGGAGCTATGGCTACACCTTC.

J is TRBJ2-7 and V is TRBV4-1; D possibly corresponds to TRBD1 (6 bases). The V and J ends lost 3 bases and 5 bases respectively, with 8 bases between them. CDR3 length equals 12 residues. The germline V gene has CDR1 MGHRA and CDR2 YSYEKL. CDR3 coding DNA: TGCGCCAGCAGCCATAACAGGGACGAGCAGTACTTC. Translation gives CASSHNRDEQYF.

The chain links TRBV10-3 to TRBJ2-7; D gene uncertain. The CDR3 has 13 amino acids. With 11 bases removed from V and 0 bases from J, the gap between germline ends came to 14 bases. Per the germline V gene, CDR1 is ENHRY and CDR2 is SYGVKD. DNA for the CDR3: TGTGCCGTCATGGCGGCCCCCTCCTACGAGCAGTACTTC. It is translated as CAVMAAPSYEQYF.

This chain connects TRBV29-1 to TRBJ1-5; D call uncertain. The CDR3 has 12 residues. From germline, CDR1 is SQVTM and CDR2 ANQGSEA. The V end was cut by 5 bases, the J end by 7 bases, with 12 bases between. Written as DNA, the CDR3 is TGCAGCGTTAGACTCCAAGGCCAGCCCCAGCATTTT. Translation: CSVRLQGQPQHF.

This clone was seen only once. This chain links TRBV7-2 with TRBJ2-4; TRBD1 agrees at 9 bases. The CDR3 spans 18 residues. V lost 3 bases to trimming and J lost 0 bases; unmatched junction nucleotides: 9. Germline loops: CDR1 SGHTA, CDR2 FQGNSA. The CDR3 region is CASSLGQGKQLAKNIQYF. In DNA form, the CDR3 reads TGTGCCAGCAGCTTGGGACAGGGTAAACAACTAGCCAAAAACATTCAGTACTTC.

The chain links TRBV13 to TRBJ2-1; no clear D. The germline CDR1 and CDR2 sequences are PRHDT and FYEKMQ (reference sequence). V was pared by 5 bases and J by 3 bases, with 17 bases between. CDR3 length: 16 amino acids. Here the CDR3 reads CASSRQTSADYNEQFF. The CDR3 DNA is TGTGCCAGCAGCCGTCAGACCAGCGCCGACTACAATGAGCAGTTCTTC.

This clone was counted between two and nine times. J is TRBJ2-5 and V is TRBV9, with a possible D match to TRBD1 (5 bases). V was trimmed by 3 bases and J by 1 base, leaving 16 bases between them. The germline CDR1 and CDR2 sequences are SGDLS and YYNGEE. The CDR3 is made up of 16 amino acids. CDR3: CASSAIPFTGQETQYF. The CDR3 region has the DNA TGTGCCAGCAGCGCTATACCGTTTACAGGCCAAGAGACCCAGTACTTC.

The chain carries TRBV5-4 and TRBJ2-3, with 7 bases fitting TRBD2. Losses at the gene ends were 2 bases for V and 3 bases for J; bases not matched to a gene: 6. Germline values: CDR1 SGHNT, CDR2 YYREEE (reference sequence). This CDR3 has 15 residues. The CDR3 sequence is CASSFLADVTDTQYF. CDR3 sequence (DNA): TGTGCCAGCAGCTTCCTAGCGGACGTAACAGATACGCAGTATTTT.

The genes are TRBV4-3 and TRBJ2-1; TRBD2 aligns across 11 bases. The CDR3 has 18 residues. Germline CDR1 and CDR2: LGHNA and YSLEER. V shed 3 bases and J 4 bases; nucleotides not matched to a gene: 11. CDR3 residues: CASSQDPTTSGNYNEQFF. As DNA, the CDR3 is TGCGCCAGCAGCCAGGACCCAACGACTAGCGGGAATTACAATGAGCAGTTCTTC.

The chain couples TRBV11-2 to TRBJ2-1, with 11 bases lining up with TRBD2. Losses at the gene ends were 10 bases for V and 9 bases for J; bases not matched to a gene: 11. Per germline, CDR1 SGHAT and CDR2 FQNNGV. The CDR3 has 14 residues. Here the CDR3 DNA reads TGTGCCACCGCCACGGGACTAGCGGCTACTGAGCAGTTCTTC. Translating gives CATATGLAATEQFF. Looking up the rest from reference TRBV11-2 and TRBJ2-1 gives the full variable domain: EAGVAQSPRYKIIEKRQSVAFWCNPISGHATLYWYQQILGQGPKLLIQFQNNGVVDDSQLPKDRFSAERLKGVDSTLKIQPAKLEDSAVYLCATATGLAATEQFFGPGTRLTVL.

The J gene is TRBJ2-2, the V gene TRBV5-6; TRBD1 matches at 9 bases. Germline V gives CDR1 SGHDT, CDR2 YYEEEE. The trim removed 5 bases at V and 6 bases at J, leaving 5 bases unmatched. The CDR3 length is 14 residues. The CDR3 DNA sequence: TGTGCCAGCAGTCTCTGGACAGGGGCCGGGGAGCTGTTTTTT. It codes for CASSLWTGAGELFF.

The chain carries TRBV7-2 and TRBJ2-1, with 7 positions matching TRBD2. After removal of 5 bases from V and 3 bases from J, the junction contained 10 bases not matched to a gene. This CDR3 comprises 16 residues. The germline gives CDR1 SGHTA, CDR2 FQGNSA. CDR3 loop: CASSIQSAGVYNEQFF. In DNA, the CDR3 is TGTGCCAGCAGCATTCAAAGCGCGGGGGTCTACAATGAGCAGTTCTTC.